The T cell receptor beta chain under discussion was sequenced for a study of CD8 T cells in Susac syndrome. Whole-study findings and limits: It was acknowledged in the study that the number of individuals who were included in its TCR sequencing and HLA analysis was relatively small.

On this clonotype itself: Antigen specificity is unknown.

RNA was extracted with the RNeasy kit, and a quantity of 0.5 to 1 ug was reverse transcribed using random hexamers. immunoSEQ multiplex PCR amplified TCR beta CDR3 across 54 Vbeta, 13 Jbeta. TCRdb re-analysed the immunoSEQ multiplex PCR reads in MiXCR, keeping a single row per CDR3 protein. This sample has 150,000 to 190,000 distinct CDR3 sequences, with just under 97% found just once. From germline, CDR1 is LGHDT and CDR2 YNNKEL (reference sequence). Trimming shortened V by 5 bases and J by 6 bases, and 14 bases separated the two germline ends. The CDR3 spans 13 residues. The sequence was collected from a human donor with multiple sclerosis. The chain employs TRBV3-1 and TRBJ2-7; perhaps TRBD1 as D (5 bases). The sample was CD8+ T cells from PBMCs. CDR3 sequence: CASSAGFGGEQYV. The DNA of the CDR3 is TGTGCCAGCAGCGCAGGGTTTGGTGGCGAGCAGTACGTC.